This T cell receptor beta chain was captured in a study of T-cell reconstitution after alpha-beta-depleted transplantation in children. Findings and caveats of the study: Recipient T cells and thymic progenitors that survived gave rise to the high TCRbeta diversity observed at day 60 in some patients. About two months after transplant, alpha-beta T cells reportedly came from several hundred expanded graft clones. The main origin of T-cell counts and diversity one year after transplant was newly produced T cells.

This clonotype was seen many times. The antigen remains undetermined. The CDR3 is made up of 14 amino acids. Germline V gives CDR1 MNHNS, CDR2 SASEGT. The ends lost 2 bases at V and 2 bases at J; junction bases unmatched: 3. As it was prepared, the TCRbeta library received unique molecular identifiers. In TCRdb, the PCR reads were re-called with MiXCR into one record per CDR3 protein. The sample contains fewer than 350,000 distinct CDR3 sequences, under 14% of which appear only once. The sequenced sample was peripheral blood, obtained 180 days after TCRalphabeta/CD19-depleted stem cell transplant. The V call is TRBV6-1, the J call TRBJ2-7; 7 bases align to TRBD1. This receptor was taken from a male patient between 2 and 9 years old who had a stem cell transplant for chronic granulomatous disease, so the T cells may come from the graft donor. CDR3 coding DNA: TGTGCCAGCAGTGAAAAGGGACAGACCTACGAGCAGTACTTC. This encodes CASSEKGQTYEQYF.